This T cell receptor beta chain was recovered during a study of regulatory T cells in long-lasting Graves disease. The time point denotes: persistent/refractory GD, antithyroid drugs over 5 years with positive TRAb. With RNA extracted from PBMCs as input, the TCR library was made. Germline trimming cut 7 bases from V and 2 bases from J; bases unmatched to any gene: 9. CDR3 length equals 16 residues. Germline V gene data show CDR1 as LGHDT and CDR2 as YNNKEL (reference sequence). To make TCR beta libraries, researchers used iRepertoire HTBI primers and Arm-PCR of CDR3 regions. TCRdb independently ran MiXCR on the multiplex PCR reads; one entry per CDR3 protein. Here the sample spans roughly 500,000 distinct CDR3 sequences, around 20% being singletons. Study-level results: TRBV28, TRBJ1-2 and TRBJ2-5 emerged as the favored segments in persistent disease.

Notes on this clonotype: Antigen specificity is unknown.

The source material was peripheral blood mononuclear cells (PBMCs), sampled when the disease was refractory, from a patient treated with antithyroid drugs. This sequence was found in a female donor with Graves disease. J is TRBJ2-4 and V is TRBV3-1; 9 bases line up with TRBD1. The CDR3 spells CASTQGTGTPKNIQYF. For the CDR3, the DNA is TGTGCCAGCACCCAGGGGACAGGGACTCCCAAAAACATTCAGTACTTC.